This T cell receptor (beta chain) was retrieved from a study of cytomegalovirus exposure and HLA in healthy donors. About the study: Of 350 to 400 genotyped donors, 81% grouped in the Caucasian-associated ancestry cluster.

The J segment lost 5 bases and the V segment lost 4 bases, leaving 8 bases of the junction unmatched. CDR3 length equals 15 residues. The germline gives CDR1 SQVTM, CDR2 ANQGSEA. The PCR made use of 60 Vbeta and 13 Jbeta primers. TCRdb's table, derived via immunoSEQ multiplex PCR, lists solely in-frame clones and lacks some. The sample comprises under 150,000 clones, around three quarters of which are singletons, and around 2% rests with the top ten. Sequenced material: PBMCs. The source of this sequence is a woman in her fifties or sixties in good health and CMV-seronegative. The rearrangement uses TRBV29-1 and TRBJ1-1; 12 positions agree with TRBD1. CDR3 nucleotide sequence: TGCAGCGTTGGGGGACAGGGGGCGAGGTTTACTGAAGCTTTCTTT. Translation: CSVGGQGARFTEAFF.